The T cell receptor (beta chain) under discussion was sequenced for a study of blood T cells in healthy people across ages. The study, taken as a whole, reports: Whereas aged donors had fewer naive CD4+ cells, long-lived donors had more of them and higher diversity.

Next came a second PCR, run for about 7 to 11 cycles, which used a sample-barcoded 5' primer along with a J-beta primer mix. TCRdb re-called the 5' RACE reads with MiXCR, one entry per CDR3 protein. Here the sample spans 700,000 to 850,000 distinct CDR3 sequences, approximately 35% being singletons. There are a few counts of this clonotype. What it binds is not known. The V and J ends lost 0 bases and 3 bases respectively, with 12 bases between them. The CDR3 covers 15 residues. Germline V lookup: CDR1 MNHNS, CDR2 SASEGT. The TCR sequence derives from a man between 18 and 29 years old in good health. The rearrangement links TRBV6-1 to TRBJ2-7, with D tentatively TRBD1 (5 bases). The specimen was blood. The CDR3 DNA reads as TGTGCCAGCAGTGAAGCGAATCACAGGCGCTACGAGCAGTACTTC. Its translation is CASSEANHRRYEQYF.